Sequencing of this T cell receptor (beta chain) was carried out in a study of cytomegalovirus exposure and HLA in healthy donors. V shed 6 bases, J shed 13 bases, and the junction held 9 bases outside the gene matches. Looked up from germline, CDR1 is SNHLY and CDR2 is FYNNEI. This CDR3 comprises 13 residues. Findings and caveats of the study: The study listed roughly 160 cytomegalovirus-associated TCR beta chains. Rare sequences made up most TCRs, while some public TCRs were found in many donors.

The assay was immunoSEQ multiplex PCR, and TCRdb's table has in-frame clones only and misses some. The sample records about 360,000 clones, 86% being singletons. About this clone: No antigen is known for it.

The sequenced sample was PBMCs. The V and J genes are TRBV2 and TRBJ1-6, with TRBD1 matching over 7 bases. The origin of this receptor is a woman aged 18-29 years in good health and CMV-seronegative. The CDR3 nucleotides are TGTGCCAGCAGGCACGAACAGGGGAGGCCCCTCCACTTT. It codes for CASRHEQGRPLHF.